This T cell receptor (beta chain) was captured in a study of Ad26.COV2.S vaccination and SARS-CoV-2 variants. In the study overall: Ad26.COV2.S, an intramuscular injection, was given once or twice 56 days apart.

J was trimmed by 7 bases and V by 4 bases; bases with no gene match: 7. CDR1 is SGHRS, CDR2 YFSETQ, per germline. The CDR3 sequence is 15 residues long. Specified treatment: about 20 received Ad26.COV2.S at low or high dose, single or two shots; 5 received placebo; per-sample allocation not given. All samples were drawn on day 63, counting from the first vaccine or placebo injection. This vaccine is an Ad26 vector that expresses the Wuhan-strain SARS-CoV-2 spike. Here immunoSEQ multiplex PCR was the method, and the copy in TCRdb shows in-frame clones only, minus some. The sample lists hundreds of thousands of clones, approximately 87% occurring once.

V usage is TRBV5-1 and J usage is TRBJ2-2; 10 bases map to TRBD1. Specimen: peripheral blood, collected in a trial of Ad26.COV2.S vaccine versus placebo. The clonotype comes from a person between 18 and 59 years old who received the Ad26.COV2.S COVID-19 vaccine or a placebo. The CDR3: CASSIRQGAVGELFF. The CDR3 nucleotides are TGCGCCAGCAGCATTCGACAGGGGGCTGTCGGGGAGCTGTTTTTT.